The 26 T cell receptor beta chains below all came from one sample that was sequenced in a study of T cell repertoires in cytomegalovirus infection. No antigen is known for these receptors. One entry per CDR3 protein results from TCRdb running MiXCR on the reads. Among about 57,000 distinct CDR3 sequences, roughly 21% were seen once, and the ten largest hold 65% to 75%. The sequencing here drew on CD8+ T cells from cultured PBMCs, taken from culture after CMV antigen stimulation. The receptors derive from a human donor in good health (CMV status not recorded). Some clones in this sample may be carry-over from other donors' samples.

There are a few counts of this clonotype. This rearrangement joins TRBV7-2 to TRBJ2-3; 11 nucleotides agree with TRBD2. The CDR3 extends over 16 amino acids. Germline loops: CDR1 SGHTA, CDR2 FQGNSA. With 5 bases clipped from V and 6 bases from J, the junction kept 10 bases outside the gene matches. The CDR3 spells CASSLRLAGRRDTQYF. The CDR3 nucleotides are TGTGCCAGCAGCCTAAGACTAGCGGGGCGCCGTGATACGCAGTATTTT.

This chain uses TRBV12-3 or TRBV12-4 with TRBJ2-1; possible D gene TRBD1, 6 bases. V was pared by 6 bases and J by 2 bases, with 14 bases between. This CDR3 has 15 residues. The CDR3 reads CASSHRDIPYNEQFF. CDR3 sequence (DNA): TGTGCCAGCAGCCACCGGGACATACCCTACAATGAGCAGTTCTTC.

The rearrangement links TRBV18 to TRBJ2-7; D ambiguous. This CDR3 is 12 amino acids long. V lost 6 bases and J 0 bases, leaving 6 bases between the germline ends. Germline CDR1 and CDR2: KGHSH and LQKENI. Written as DNA, the CDR3 is TGTGCCAGCTCGGGAAGCTCCTACGAGCAGTACTTC. Protein: CASSGSSYEQYF.

This clonotype was seen a handful of times. The chain is built from TRBV7-6 and TRBJ2-2; the D gene is possibly TRBD1 (5 bases). The CDR3 contains 12 residues. V was cut by 5 bases and J by 5 bases, with 6 bases left in between. Looked up from germline, CDR1 is SGHVS and CDR2 is FNYEAQ. This CDR3 is CASSGATGELFF. The CDR3 bases are TGTGCCAGCAGCGGGGCGACCGGGGAGCTGTTTTTT.

The chain carries TRBV6-1 and TRBJ1-2, with D perhaps TRBD1 (5 bases). The CDR3 extends over 15 amino acids. V was shortened by 2 bases and J by 6 bases, with 16 bases between the two germline ends. Germline V gives CDR1 MNHNS, CDR2 SASEGT. The CDR3 DNA reads as TGTGCCAGCAGTGAAATCGGACACCCTAAGAATGGCTACACCTTC. This encodes CASSEIGHPKNGYTF.

This clonotype was detected many times. The rearrangement joins TRBV6-1 to TRBJ1-2, with 8 bases fitting TRBD1. Germline V gives CDR1 MNHNS, CDR2 SASEGT. The CDR3 is 11 amino acids. V lost 6 bases to trimming and J lost 8 bases; unmatched junction nucleotides: 2. The CDR3 protein is CASRRQGGYTF. As DNA, the CDR3 is TGTGCCAGCAGGCGACAGGGGGGCTACACCTTC.

This CDR3 reads CASSFNLEGAFF. CDR3 nucleotides: TGTGCCAGCAGCTTCAATCTGGAGGGAGCTTTCTTT. This chain uses TRBV7-2 with TRBJ1-1; unclear D gene. V was clipped by 3 bases and J by 10 bases, with 12 bases between them. The germline V gene encodes CDR1 SGHTA and CDR2 FQGNSA. This CDR3 is 12 amino acids long.

This clonotype was seen a handful of times. This chain links TRBV5-4 with TRBJ1-2; D not certain. CDR1 and CDR2 (germline): SGHNT, YYREEE (reference sequence). V lost 6 bases and J 4 bases, leaving 19 bases between the germline ends. The CDR3 length is 15 residues. In DNA form, the CDR3 reads TGTGCCAGCATCGACTCAGCTTTTACTGGCTATGGCTACACCTTC. Protein: CASIDSAFTGYGYTF.

This clonotype has just a few counts. J is TRBJ2-3 and V is TRBV7-9, with D uncertain. The germline gives CDR1 SEHNR, CDR2 FQNEAQ (reference sequence). V shed 5 bases and J shed 0 bases, with 12 bases lying between them. The CDR3 has 15 amino acids. The CDR3 nucleotides read TGTGCCAGCAGCCGCCCGGGCTCTAGCACAGATACGCAGTATTTT. Translated: CASSRPGSSTDTQYF.

The chain carries TRBV7-8 and TRBJ2-2; D remains ambiguous. The CDR3 runs 16 residues. Germline-derived CDR1 and CDR2 are SGHVS and FQNEAQ. V was trimmed by 6 bases and J by 2 bases, leaving 16 bases between them. The CDR3 DNA is TGTGCCAGCAGTCCCTCCGTGGCACTCAACACCGGGGAGCTGTTTTTT. It yields the protein CASSPSVALNTGELFF. Combining the CDR3 with reference TRBV7-8 and TRBJ2-2 gives the whole variable domain GAGVSQSPRYKVAKRGQDVALRCDPISGHVSLFWYQQALGQGPEFLTYFQNEAQLDKSGLPSDRFFAERPEGSVSTLKIQRTQQEDSAVYLCASSPSVALNTGELFFGEGSRLTVL.

This clonotype showed up just a few times. The chain carries TRBV7-6 and TRBJ1-1; D gene uncertain. The V gene lost 1 base and the J gene lost 2 bases, with 8 bases spanning the gap. Germline CDR1 SGHVS, CDR2 FNYEAQ. The CDR3 runs to 14 residues. CDR3 sequence (DNA): TGTGCCAGCAGCTTAGGTGGACCAAACACTGAAGCTTTCTTT. It specifies CASSLGGPNTEAFF.

The chain links TRBV6-1 to TRBJ1-5; perhaps TRBD1 as D (5 bases). Per germline, CDR1 MNHNS and CDR2 SASEGT. This CDR3 spans 14 amino acids. The V and J ends lost 10 bases and 6 bases respectively, with 19 bases between them. The CDR3 DNA reads TGTGCCACCAAGGCGGGGCAGGGCAGTCAGCCCCAGCATTTT. Amino acid sequence: CATKAGQGSQPQHF.

V usage is TRBV7-9 and J usage is TRBJ2-4, with D perhaps matching TRBD1 (6 bases). Trimming removed 5 bases from V and 1 base from J, with 12 bases in between. The CDR3 consists of 15 residues. Germline CDR1 SEHNR, CDR2 FQNEAQ (reference sequence). CDR3 sequence reads: CASSQPDRAKNIQYF. CDR3 nucleotide sequence: TGTGCCAGCAGCCAACCCGACAGGGCCAAAAACATTCAGTACTTC.

The genes are TRBV7-6 and TRBJ1-1; no firm D call. CDR1 and CDR2 from the germline V gene are SGHVS and FNYEAQ. The CDR3 is made up of 15 amino acids. Trimming stripped 6 bases from V and 4 bases from J, with 18 bases between. This CDR3 reads CASSPDASSSTEAFF. In nucleotides, the CDR3 is TGTGCCAGCAGTCCAGACGCGAGTTCGAGCACTGAAGCTTTCTTT.

There are a few counts of this clonotype. V usage is TRBV7-9 and J usage is TRBJ1-1; 9 bases match TRBD1. Germline-derived CDR1 and CDR2 are SEHNR and FQNEAQ (reference sequence). The CDR3 totals 14 residues. The V segment lost 5 bases and the J segment 3 bases; nucleotides outside the gene matches: 4. The CDR3 nucleotides are TGTGCCAGCAGCGGAACAGGGGGCGACACTGAAGCTTTCTTT. Translated: CASSGTGGDTEAFF.

This clonotype was detected a few times. The V call is TRBV19, the J call TRBJ2-3; possibly TRBD2 for D (7 bases). Germline CDR1 is LNHDA and CDR2 is SQIVND (reference sequence). With 4 bases removed from V and 0 bases from J, the gap between germline ends came to 11 bases. The CDR3 covers 15 residues. The CDR3 sequence is CASSTGGPSTDTQYF. CDR3 nucleotide sequence: TGTGCCAGTAGTACCGGGGGGCCCAGCACAGATACGCAGTATTTT. The full variable domain, with the rest looked up from reference TRBV19 and TRBJ2-3, is DGGITQSPKYLFRKEGQNVTLSCEQNLNHDAMYWYRQDPGQGLRLIYYSQIVNDFQKGDIAEGYSVSREKKESFPLTVTSAQKNPTAFYLCASSTGGPSTDTQYFGPGTRLTVL.

The J gene is TRBJ1-4, the V gene TRBV5-1; a possible D gene is TRBD1 (5 bases). Germline lookup yields CDR1 SGHRS and CDR2 YFSETQ. The CDR3 is made up of 16 amino acids. V was clipped by 4 bases and J by 4 bases, with 17 bases between them. CDR3 residues: CASSQRRQWDNEKLFF. The CDR3 DNA sequence: TGCGCCAGCAGCCAACGACGACAGTGGGATAATGAAAAACTGTTTTTT.

This clonotype qualifies as large (0.1 to 1%). The chain uses TRBV30 and TRBJ2-3, with D tentatively TRBD1 (8 bases). From germline, CDR1 is GTSNPN and CDR2 SVGIG (reference sequence). Trimming took off 1 base at V and 7 bases at J, with 21 bases between the two ends. The CDR3 covers 16 residues. Here the CDR3 reads CAWSDETGEGGYTQYF. CDR3 nucleotides: TGTGCCTGGAGTGACGAGACAGGGGAGGGGGGATATACGCAGTATTTT.

This clonotype was recorded a few times. The CDR3 region has the DNA TGTGCCAGCAACGAACGGAGGGGGGTAAGCTCCTACAATGAGCAGTTCTTC. Translated: CASNERRGVSSYNEQFF. V and J are TRBV12-3 or TRBV12-4 and TRBJ2-1; possibly TRBD1 or TRBD2 for D (6 bases each). The CDR3 spans 17 residues. The V gene lost 7 bases and the J gene lost 0 bases, with 19 bases spanning the gap.

The CDR3 DNA reads TGTGCCAGCAGCCCTGCAGGGTTAAGGGAGCAGTACTTC. It specifies CASSPAGLREQYF. The gene calls are TRBV7-8 and TRBJ2-7; D may be TRBD1 (5 bases). V lost 5 bases to trimming and J lost 7 bases, with 15 bases between them. Germline-derived CDR1 and CDR2 are SGHVS and FQNEAQ. The length of the CDR3 is 13 residues. Together with reference TRBV7-8 and TRBJ2-7, the CDR3 gives the full variable domain: GAGVSQSPRYKVAKRGQDVALRCDPISGHVSLFWYQQALGQGPEFLTYFQNEAQLDKSGLPSDRFFAERPEGSVSTLKIQRTQQEDSAVYLCASSPAGLREQYFGPGTRLTVT.

This clonotype was seen just once. The rearrangement links TRBV2 to TRBJ1-2; D is undetermined. The CDR3 spans 15 residues. From germline, CDR1 is SNHLY and CDR2 FYNNEI. V was shortened by 6 bases and J by 3 bases, with 17 bases between the two germline ends. The CDR3 region is CASRKASDEYYGYTF. The DNA of the CDR3 is TGTGCCAGCAGAAAAGCTTCGGACGAGTACTATGGCTACACCTTC. The whole variable domain, filled in from reference TRBV2 and TRBJ1-2, reads EPEVTQTPSHQVTQMGQEVILRCVPISNHLYFYWYRQILGQKVEFLVSFYNNEISEKSEIFDDQFSVERPDGSNFTLKIRSTKLEDSAMYFCASRKASDEYYGYTFGSGTRLTVV.

The rearrangement links TRBV12-3 or TRBV12-4 to TRBJ1-2, with a tentative D call TRBD1 (5 bases). Deletions cut 5 bases from V and 8 bases from J, with 21 bases between. The CDR3 runs 15 residues. CDR3 DNA: TGTGCCAGCAGTCAGAGTGGGGCGCGTTTTGGAGGCTACACCTTC. As protein: CASSQSGARFGGYTF.

The gene calls are TRBV6-2 or TRBV6-3 and TRBJ2-7; TRBD1 matches at 7 bases. Trimming at V came to 2 bases and at J to 2 bases, leaving 6 bases not matched to a gene. Germline loops: CDR1 MNHEY, CDR2 SVGEGT. The CDR3 is 15 amino acids. CDR3 nucleotides: TGTGCCAGCAGTTACCTCGGGGACAGCGCCTACGAGCAGTACTTC. Protein: CASSYLGDSAYEQYF.

This clonotype was detected only a few times. The chain links TRBV6-6 to TRBJ1-3; D ambiguous. The CDR3 runs to 16 residues. Germline CDR1 MNHNY, CDR2 SVGAGI (reference sequence). V lost 4 bases and J 0 bases, leaving 13 bases between the germline ends. CDR3 sequence: CASSSWTEPSGNTIYF. CDR3 nucleotide sequence: TGTGCCAGCAGTTCCTGGACTGAGCCCTCTGGAAACACCATATATTTT.

This clonotype was detected only a few times. J is TRBJ1-6 and V is TRBV6-5; 10 bases map to TRBD1. This CDR3 has 15 residues. Germline V gene data show CDR1 as MNHEY and CDR2 as SVGAGI. The trim removed 0 bases at V and 8 bases at J, leaving 1 base unmatched. The CDR3 sequence is CASSYSTGGHSPLHF. The CDR3 DNA follows: TGTGCCAGCAGTTACTCGACAGGGGGCCATTCACCCCTCCACTTT.

The chain recombines TRBV7-9 with TRBJ2-7; perhaps TRBD1 as D (5 bases). Germline V gene sequence: CDR1 SEHNR, CDR2 FQNEAQ (reference sequence). With 6 bases removed from V and 1 base from J, the gap between germline ends came to 19 bases. There are 16 residues in the CDR3. This CDR3 reads CASSLHRPQESYEQYF. CDR3 DNA: TGTGCCAGCAGTTTACACAGGCCGCAAGAGTCCTACGAGCAGTACTTC.